This T cell receptor (beta chain) was recorded in a study of T-cell memory formation after mild COVID-19. Study-level results: Nothing confirmed that second-wave clones peaking on day 37 were specific for SARS-CoV-2. CD4+ bias marked clones expanding day 15 to 37, unlike balanced contracting clones.

A single record per CDR3 protein comes from TCRdb applying MiXCR to the 5' RACE reads. In the table there are around 250,000 distinct CDR3 sequences, 15% to 20% of which are singletons. This clonotype was detected only a few times. Its antigen is currently unknown. Germline V gene data show CDR1 as MNHEY and CDR2 as SVGEGT. This CDR3 contains 15 residues. The ends lost 6 bases at V and 0 bases at J; junction bases unmatched: 5. The sample consisted of PBMCs or a T cell subset sorted from them (not recorded which). This TCR was recovered from a man younger than 35 who had mild COVID-19 (a few samples of this study predate the infection). Cell type and time point are not known. The chain links TRBV6-2 or TRBV6-3 to TRBJ1-1; 9 nucleotides match TRBD1. In nucleotides, the CDR3 is TGTGCCAGCAGAAGGGACAGGGTCATGAACACTGAAGCTTTCTTT. Translated, it gives CASRRDRVMNTEAFF.